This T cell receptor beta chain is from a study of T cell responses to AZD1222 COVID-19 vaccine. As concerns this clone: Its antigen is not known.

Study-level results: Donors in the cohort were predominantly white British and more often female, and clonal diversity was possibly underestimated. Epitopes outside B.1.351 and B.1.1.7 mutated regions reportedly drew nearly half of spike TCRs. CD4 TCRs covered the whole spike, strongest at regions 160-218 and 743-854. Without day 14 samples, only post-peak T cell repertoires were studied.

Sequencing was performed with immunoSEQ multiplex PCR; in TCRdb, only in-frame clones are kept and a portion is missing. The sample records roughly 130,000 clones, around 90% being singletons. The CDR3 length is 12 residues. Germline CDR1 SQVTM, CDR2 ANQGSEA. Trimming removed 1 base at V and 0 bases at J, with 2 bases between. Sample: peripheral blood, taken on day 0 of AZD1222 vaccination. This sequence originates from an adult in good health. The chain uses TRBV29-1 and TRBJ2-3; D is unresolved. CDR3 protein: CSVEGSTDTQYF. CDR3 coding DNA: TGCAGCGTTGAAGGGAGCACAGATACGCAGTATTTT.